This T cell receptor (beta chain) was captured in a study of CD4 T cells in relation to SARS-CoV-2 and coronaviruses (dated by TCRdb to about 2021). Turning to the overall study: In the ViraFEST assay, PBMCs were cultured with antigen for less than eleven days, after which TCR beta CDR3s were sequenced to identify clonal expansions specific to the antigen. Using patient-derived lymphoblastoid cell lines, the shared crossreactive spike epitopes were mapped to their HLA restriction. Memory CD4+ T cell crossreactivity between SARS-CoV-2 and common cold coronavirus spike proteins was assessed at the TCR clonotype level in the study. The Adaptive Biotechnologies TCR-sequencing kit was used to sequence samples from three pre-COVID donors and the naive versus memory experiments, while other data came from Illumina-based sequencing. A different, Illumina-based TCR-beta assay was used to sequence expansion assays from other donors in the study. An HIV-1 Nef peptide pool or a culture without peptide was used as the negative reference condition.

CD4+ T cells from unexposed donors were collected before the COVID-19 pandemic (2011-2018). Following 10 days of culture, the EasySep CD4+ T cell isolation kit was used to isolate CD4+ T cells. As cell number allowed, CD4+ T cells from unexposed donors were tested for reactivity to SARS-CoV-2 S and N and to four common cold coronavirus spike pools. Each well received 1.5 million to 2.5 million PBMCs, cultured in IMDM supplemented with around 5% human AB serum and around 9 IU/ml IL-2. Half of the culture medium was replaced with fresh IL-2-containing medium on days 3 and 7. In general, every peptide culture condition was set up in three replicate wells. Leukapheresis product for the unexposed donors was bought commercially. Ficoll-Paque PLUS gradient centrifugation was used to isolate PBMCs from either whole blood or leukapheresis product. PBMCs were either cryopreserved at -140 degrees C or used fresh in the expansion assay. The QIAamp Micro DNA Kit was used to extract genomic DNA from the CD4+ T cells.

Broad study findings and their caveats: No donor contributed both pre-pandemic and post-infection samples, which limited tracing the source of pre-existing responses. Compared with monoreactive clones, crossreactive clones had significantly weaker SARS-CoV-2-driven expansion, a result consistent with antigenic imprinting. The study was constrained by small numbers of patients and of tested TCRs. Since the crossreactivity analysis centred on spike protein, crossreactivity against other viral proteins was not assessed. Roughly 64% of donors had memory CD4+ clonotypes that crossrecognized SARS-CoV-2 and at least one common cold coronavirus spike.

The table lists this clone with a few counts. The clone's antigen remains unknown. No base qualities exist here, and no much larger clone lies one base off it. The library relied on the immunoSEQ multiplex PCR assay. The study's processing was this. Preprocessing removed nonproductive sequences and CDR3s not starting with C, not ending with F or W, or shorter than 7 amino acids. The MANAFEST web app was used to call antigen-specific clonotypes on the basis of expansion compared with the reference and with other culture wells. To be counted as positive, a clone had to show significant expansion compared with the reference culture, at an FDR below 0.05, in 2 of 3 replicate wells. A further requirement for positive clones was significant expansion compared with all other tandem wells, along with an odds ratio above 5. CDR3 homology was quantified as pairwise Levenshtein distance, calculated with the stringdist R package after three terminal residues were trimmed from each end. TCRdb obtained this table from immuneACCESS and retained in-frame rearrangements with V and J assigned. These tables miss some clones; where compared with another copy, unresolved V genes account for less than half of the shortfall, and the remainder is unexplained. The V and J calls and clone size come from that table; D and trimming were worked out from the DNA. The sample table records 29,000 or so clones; nearly 80% of these occur just once. Of the sample, roughly 20% falls within the top ten clones.

From a lookup of the germline V gene, CDR1 and CDR2 are KGHDR and SFDVKD. The CDR3 sequence holds 15 residues, the cysteine and phenylalanine included. Only the CDR3 portion is preserved as DNA: 45 bases, with reading frame beginning at the first base. The germline ends are 12 bases apart after V is trimmed by 4 bases and J by 4 bases. The sample comprised CD4+ T cells from PBMCs, cultured in vitro. The sequence is built from TRBV24-1 and TRBJ2-2; the D gene is not confidently resolved. This clonotype was obtained from a human donor in good health. The CDR3 loop reads CATSEGLAATGELFF. In nucleotides, the sequence is TGTGCCACCAGTGAGGGCCTTGCAGCCACCGGGGAGCTGTTTTTT.